This is a list of T cell receptor beta chains from one sample in a study of regulatory T cells in long-lasting Graves disease. TCRdb reanalysed the multiplex PCR reads using MiXCR and keeps one entry per CDR3 protein. The sample gives roughly 420,000 distinct CDR3 sequences, 16% of which show up once; under 30% is in the top ten. This sample was shared with a second study, whose subject was T cells in Graves' hyperthyroidism and ophthalmopathy.

The source material was peripheral blood mononuclear cells (PBMCs), sampled at new diagnosis, from a patient treated with antithyroid drugs. These receptors came from a woman in her late teens or twenties with Graves disease. Both conserved end residues are part of each CDR3. Each record gives: CDR3 length, V gene, clone size, D gene, J gene, CDR3 protein, CDR3 DNA. A D gene is named only where the DNA matches it firmly. The size field is filled for only some rows; it gives once, few, many or a size class.

len: 16; v_gene: TRBV18; abundance: many; d_gene: .; j_gene: TRBJ2-7; CDR3aa: CASSEVATQSSYEQYF; CDR3nt: TGTGCCAGCTCAGAAGTGGCAACCCAGAGCTCCTACGAGCAGTACTTC
len: 15; v_gene: TRBV7-2; abundance: .; d_gene: TRBD2; j_gene: TRBJ2-3; CDR3aa: CASSFVAGVVDTQYF; CDR3nt: TGTGCCAGCAGCTTTGTGGCGGGAGTTGTTGATACGCAGTATTTT
len: 14; v_gene: TRBV7-9; abundance: many; d_gene: .; j_gene: TRBJ2-3; CDR3aa: CASSSSTSSDTQYF; CDR3nt: TGTGCCAGCAGCTCCTCAACTAGCTCAGATACGCAGTATTTT
len: 13; v_gene: TRBV6-5; abundance: few; d_gene: TRBD1; j_gene: TRBJ1-3; CDR3aa: CASSYPGGHTIYF; CDR3nt: TGTGCCAGCAGTTACCCAGGGGGGCACACCATATATTTT
len: 12; v_gene: TRBV20-1; abundance: many; d_gene: .; j_gene: TRBJ2-7; CDR3aa: CSASSGPYEQYF; CDR3nt: TGCAGTGCTAGTAGCGGTCCCTACGAGCAGTACTTC
len: 15; v_gene: TRBV7-2; abundance: many; d_gene: TRBD2; j_gene: TRBJ2-7; CDR3aa: CASSLSLAGGPRQYF; CDR3nt: TGTGCCAGCAGCTTATCACTAGCGGGAGGGCCCAGGCAGTACTTC
len: 13; v_gene: TRBV20-1; abundance: .; d_gene: TRBD1; j_gene: TRBJ2-4; CDR3aa: CSAQGQGLNIQYF; CDR3nt: TGCAGTGCCCAGGGACAGGGGCTAAACATTCAGTACTTC
len: 13; v_gene: TRBV20-1; abundance: .; d_gene: .; j_gene: TRBJ1-6; CDR3aa: CSGTKLDRSPLHF; CDR3nt: TGCAGTGGGACTAAATTAGATCGCTCACCCCTCCACTTT
len: 12; v_gene: TRBV6-5; abundance: .; d_gene: .; j_gene: TRBJ2-7; CDR3aa: CASSYLVDEQYF; CDR3nt: TGTGCCAGCAGTTATTTGGTCGACGAGCAGTACTTC
len: 18; v_gene: TRBV4-1; abundance: .; d_gene: TRBD1; j_gene: TRBJ1-5; CDR3aa: CASSPTPRDRGLHQPQHF; CDR3nt: TGCGCCAGCAGCCCGACCCCCCGGGACAGGGGGCTTCATCAGCCCCAGCATTTT
len: 15; v_gene: TRBV12-3/TRBV12-4; abundance: many; d_gene: TRBD2; j_gene: TRBJ2-1; CDR3aa: CASSDGLAGYNEQFF; CDR3nt: TGTGCCAGCAGCGACGGACTAGCGGGGTACAATGAGCAGTTCTTC
len: 17; v_gene: TRBV19; abundance: .; d_gene: TRBD2; j_gene: TRBJ2-1; CDR3aa: CASSIRLAGGEGNEQFF; CDR3nt: TGTGCCAGTAGTATTCGTCTAGCGGGAGGGGAGGGAAATGAGCAGTTCTTC
len: 13; v_gene: TRBV2; abundance: .; d_gene: TRBD2; j_gene: TRBJ2-1; CDR3aa: CASSEGTSGEQFF; CDR3nt: TGTGCCAGCAGTGAAGGGACTAGCGGTGAGCAGTTCTTC
len: 13; v_gene: TRBV24-1; abundance: many; d_gene: .; j_gene: TRBJ2-7; CDR3aa: CATSDRGAYEQYF; CDR3nt: TGTGCCACCAGTGATAGGGGAGCCTACGAGCAGTACTTC
len: 13; v_gene: TRBV25-1; abundance: .; d_gene: TRBD1; j_gene: TRBJ1-1; CDR3aa: CASAETGVTEAFF; CDR3nt: TGTGCCAGCGCAGAGACAGGGGTCACTGAAGCTTTCTTT
len: 12; v_gene: TRBV29-1; abundance: many; d_gene: TRBD1; j_gene: TRBJ2-7; CDR3aa: CSVWTGPTEQYF; CDR3nt: TGCAGCGTGTGGACAGGGCCGACCGAGCAGTACTTC
len: 12; v_gene: TRBV5-1; abundance: many; d_gene: .; j_gene: TRBJ2-1; CDR3aa: CASSLDWNEQFF; CDR3nt: TGCGCCAGCAGCTTGGATTGGAATGAGCAGTTCTTC
len: 11; v_gene: TRBV20-1; abundance: few; d_gene: .; j_gene: TRBJ2-1; CDR3aa: CSVRTENEQFF; CDR3nt: TGCAGTGTCCGGACGGAGAATGAGCAGTTCTTC
len: 13; v_gene: TRBV12-3/TRBV12-4; abundance: many; d_gene: .; j_gene: TRBJ1-4; CDR3aa: CASSYLGGEKLFF; CDR3nt: TGTGCCAGCAGTTACTTAGGGGGTGAAAAACTGTTTTTT
len: 18; v_gene: TRBV7-9; abundance: .; d_gene: .; j_gene: TRBJ2-1; CDR3aa: CASSLLGKGAASYNEQFF; CDR3nt: TGTGCCAGCAGCTTATTGGGTAAGGGCGCGGCCTCCTACAATGAGCAGTTCTTC
len: 14; v_gene: TRBV2; abundance: many; d_gene: .; j_gene: TRBJ2-2; CDR3aa: CASSEVRGTGELFF; CDR3nt: TGTGCCAGCAGTGAAGTTCGGGGCACCGGGGAGCTGTTTTTT
len: 15; v_gene: TRBV9; abundance: .; d_gene: .; j_gene: TRBJ2-1; CDR3aa: CASSVSGAFYNEQFF; CDR3nt: TGTGCCAGCAGCGTGTCGGGGGCATTCTACAATGAGCAGTTCTTC
len: 16; v_gene: TRBV7-6; abundance: many; d_gene: TRBD2; j_gene: TRBJ2-7; CDR3aa: CASSLGGAGGPYEQYF; CDR3nt: TGTGCCAGCAGCTTAGGGGGGGCGGGAGGACCCTACGAGCAGTACTTC
len: 16; v_gene: TRBV19; abundance: .; d_gene: .; j_gene: TRBJ2-1; CDR3aa: CASSGWMTGDSNEQFF; CDR3nt: TGTGCCAGTAGTGGGTGGATGACGGGAGACTCGAATGAGCAGTTCTTC
len: 13; v_gene: TRBV20-1; abundance: .; d_gene: .; j_gene: TRBJ1-5; CDR3aa: CSAREGVYQPQHF; CDR3nt: TGCAGTGCTAGGGAAGGGGTGTATCAGCCCCAGCATTTT
len: 13; v_gene: TRBV27; abundance: many; d_gene: .; j_gene: TRBJ2-1; CDR3aa: CASSTASHNEQFF; CDR3nt: TGTGCCAGCAGTACGGCTAGCCACAATGAGCAGTTCTTC
len: 12; v_gene: TRBV12-3/TRBV12-4; abundance: many; d_gene: TRBD1; j_gene: TRBJ2-1; CDR3aa: CASIQGVNEQFF; CDR3nt: TGTGCCAGCATCCAGGGGGTCAATGAGCAGTTCTTC
len: 14; v_gene: TRBV12-3/TRBV12-4; abundance: few; d_gene: .; j_gene: TRBJ2-7; CDR3aa: CASSLSRFPYEQYF; CDR3nt: TGTGCCAGCAGTTTATCTAGGTTCCCCTACGAGCAGTACTTC
len: 11; v_gene: TRBV20-1; abundance: once; d_gene: .; j_gene: TRBJ1-2; CDR3aa: CSASRDQGYTF; CDR3nt: TGCAGTGCATCCCGGGACCAAGGCTACACCTTC
len: 12; v_gene: TRBV29-1; abundance: .; d_gene: .; j_gene: TRBJ2-3; CDR3aa: CSAPFSTHTQYF; CDR3nt: TGCAGCGCCCCCTTCTCGACGCATACGCAGTATTTT
len: 14; v_gene: TRBV12-3/TRBV12-4; abundance: many; d_gene: .; j_gene: TRBJ2-5; CDR3aa: CASSLVPNLETQYF; CDR3nt: TGTGCCAGCAGTTTAGTGCCGAACTTGGAGACCCAGTACTTC
len: 14; v_gene: TRBV28; abundance: few; d_gene: TRBD2; j_gene: TRBJ2-7; CDR3aa: CASLAGTSYYEQYF; CDR3nt: TGTGCCAGTCTTGCCGGGACTAGCTACTACGAGCAGTACTTC
len: 14; v_gene: TRBV7-2; abundance: many; d_gene: .; j_gene: TRBJ2-3; CDR3aa: CASRTVLSTDTQYF; CDR3nt: TGTGCCAGCAGGACGGTTTTAAGCACAGATACGCAGTATTTT
len: 16; v_gene: TRBV29-1; abundance: many; d_gene: TRBD2; j_gene: TRBJ2-1; CDR3aa: CSVLGGLAGVHNEQFF; CDR3nt: TGCAGCGTGCTCGGCGGACTCGCGGGGGTCCACAATGAGCAGTTCTTC
len: 15; v_gene: TRBV7-9; abundance: once; d_gene: .; j_gene: TRBJ2-7; CDR3aa: CASSKDTGEGYEQYF; CDR3nt: TGTGCCAGCAGCAAAGATACGGGAGAGGGGTACGAGCAGTACTTC
len: 16; v_gene: TRBV7-2; abundance: many; d_gene: .; j_gene: TRBJ2-4; CDR3aa: CASSLGPGLAKNIQYF; CDR3nt: TGTGCCAGCAGCTTAGGACCAGGGCTAGCCAAAAACATTCAGTACTTC
len: 17; v_gene: TRBV7-9; abundance: .; d_gene: TRBD2; j_gene: TRBJ2-7; CDR3aa: CASSRLAGGPRGNEQYF; CDR3nt: TGTGCCAGCAGCCGACTAGCGGGAGGCCCAAGGGGGAACGAGCAGTACTTC
len: 16; v_gene: TRBV4-1; abundance: .; d_gene: .; j_gene: TRBJ2-7; CDR3aa: CASSPSGRTGRVEQYF; CDR3nt: TGCGCCAGCAGCCCATCAGGAAGAACAGGTCGGGTCGAGCAGTACTTC